One and the same sample provided the 21 T cell receptor beta chains below, sequenced in a study of shared T cell receptors in the human thymus. The data were produced by immunoSEQ multiplex PCR, yet TCRdb's version contains in-frame clones alone and is incomplete. The repertoire holds roughly 560,000 clones, with more than 75% as singletons. These same data were also listed under a study on human thymus T cells.

The source material was thymocytes. The receptors originated from a boy under two years old with a congenital heart defect.

With regard to this clone: Different DNA sequences within this sample yield the same CDR3. The chain joins TRBV28 to TRBJ2-7; 7 positions agree with TRBD2. Germline V CDR1 and CDR2: MDHEN, SYDVKM. V shed 1 base, J shed 7 bases, and the junction held 1 base outside the gene matches. This CDR3 contains 12 residues. CDR3 region: CASSLSGGEQYF. The CDR3 bases are TGTGCCAGCAGTTTATCCGGGGGGGAGCAGTACTTC.

V gene TRBV11-3 combines with J gene TRBJ1-4; D is unclear. Looked up from germline, CDR1 is SGHNT and CDR2 is YENEEA. The CDR3 totals 15 residues. V lost 5 bases and J 6 bases, leaving 16 bases between the germline ends. CDR3 nucleotides: TGTGCCAGCAGCGCGAGAACAGAAAATGATGAAAAACTGTTTTTT. Translating gives CASSARTENDEKLFF.

The rearrangement uses TRBV19 and TRBJ2-7; TRBD2 matches at 8 bases. V lost 5 bases and J lost 3; bases outside the gene matches: 6. The CDR3 consists of 14 residues. Germline-derived CDR1 and CDR2 are LNHDA and SQIVND (reference sequence). The DNA of the CDR3 is TGTGCCAGTAGTTTGGCGGGAGGTCTCTACGAGCAGTACTTC. This codes for CASSLAGGLYEQYF.

The chain combines TRBV28 with TRBJ1-5; 11 nucleotides align to TRBD1. V was pared by 5 bases and J by 0 bases, with 18 bases of the junction left unmatched. The CDR3 loop spans 21 amino acids. CDR1 MDHEN and CDR2 SYDVKM come from the germline V gene. CDR3 in DNA: TGTGCCAGCAGTATCGGGACAGGGGGTCGTAAACTGTTTTATAGCAATCAGCCCCAGCATTTT. Translating gives CASSIGTGGRKLFYSNQPQHF.

The rearrangement joins TRBV19 to TRBJ1-5; D remains ambiguous. CDR3 length equals 14 residues. Trimming pared 3 bases from V and 0 bases from J, leaving 6 bases between. Germline V gives CDR1 LNHDA, CDR2 SQIVND (reference sequence). This CDR3 is CASSIGRSNQPQHF. CDR3 coding DNA: TGTGCCAGTAGTATTGGGCGTAGCAATCAGCCCCAGCATTTT.

This clone is a singleton in its sample. The chain is built from TRBV4-2 and TRBJ1-2; tentative D call: TRBD1 (5 bases). Germline V gives CDR1 LGHNA, CDR2 YNFKEQ. Trimming took 1 base from V and 2 from J, leaving 14 bases between them. The CDR3 extends over 16 amino acids. The CDR3 is CASSQVGGQGNYGYTF. DNA for the CDR3: TGTGCCAGCAGCCAAGTTGGTGGCCAGGGAAACTATGGCTACACCTTC.

V is TRBV27 and J is TRBJ2-7; 10 nucleotides agree with TRBD2. With 1 base clipped from V and 5 bases from J, the junction kept 14 bases outside the gene matches. The CDR3 contains 18 residues. Germline CDR1 is MNHEY and CDR2 is SMNVEV (reference sequence). CDR3 in DNA: TGTGCCAGCAGTTTATTGCTAGCGGGAGCTCCTAACGTCCACGAGCAGTACTTC. This gives the protein CASSLLLAGAPNVHEQYF.

This clone was detected only once. The chain employs TRBV5-6 and TRBJ2-1, with D possibly matching TRBD1 (7 bases). The length of the CDR3 is 16 residues. Trimming stripped 2 bases from V and 3 bases from J, with 15 bases between. The V gene's germline CDR1 is SGHDT and CDR2 YYEEEE. The CDR3 is CASSLGRQGGYNEQFF. CDR3 bases: TGTGCCAGCAGCTTAGGTCGCCAGGGGGGCTACAATGAGCAGTTCTTC.

The J gene is TRBJ2-7, the V gene TRBV9, with D hard to call. Germline-derived CDR1 and CDR2 are SGDLS and YYNGEE. The ends were cut back, 5 bases at V and 6 bases at J, with 12 bases in the middle. The CDR3 is made up of 12 amino acids. CDR3 sequence: CASRSSDGEQYF. The CDR3 DNA reads TGTGCCAGCAGATCTAGTGATGGCGAGCAGTACTTC. Looking up the rest from reference TRBV9 and TRBJ2-7 gives the full variable domain: DSGVTQTPKHLITATGQRVTLRCSPRSGDLSVYWYQQSLDQGLQFLIQYYNGEERAKGNILERFSAQQFPDLHSELNLSSLELGDSALYFCASRSSDGEQYFGPGTRLTVT.

The table lists this clone with a count of one. The chain links TRBV27 to TRBJ2-7; D remains unclear. V was trimmed by 2 bases and J by 3 bases, leaving 8 bases between them. CDR1 and CDR2 (germline): MNHEY, SMNVEV (reference sequence). The length of the CDR3 is 13 residues. CDR3 DNA: TGTGCCAGCAGTTTACTCAAACTCTACGAGCAGTACTTC. Residues: CASSLLKLYEQYF.

There are a few counts of this clone. J is TRBJ2-2 and V is TRBV4-1; D is unresolved. Germline V gives CDR1 MGHRA, CDR2 YSYEKL. V lost 0 bases, J lost 3 bases, and 14 bases lay in between. The CDR3 is made up of 17 amino acids. The CDR3 nucleotides are TGCGCCAGCAGCCAAGATACTTCCCCCCCCGACACCGGGGAGCTGTTTTTT. Residues: CASSQDTSPPDTGELFF.

This clone showed up just a few times. V and J are TRBV7-9 and TRBJ1-2; 9 bases match TRBD1. V dropped 4 bases and J dropped 3; count of bases not matched to a gene: 12. Germline-derived CDR1 and CDR2 are SEHNR and FQNEAQ (reference sequence). CDR3 length equals 17 residues. CDR3 sequence (DNA): TGTGCCAGCAGCTCATGCCGGGACAGGGATGTTGACTATGGCTACACCTTC. Translated, it gives CASSSCRDRDVDYGYTF.

In this sample, this clone turned up a few times. The V gene is TRBV28, the J gene TRBJ1-1; D perhaps matches TRBD1 (6 bases). CDR3 length: 16 residues. Per germline, CDR1 MDHEN and CDR2 SYDVKM. Trimming took 3 bases from V and 3 from J, leaving 17 bases between them. CDR3 bases: TGTGCCAGCAGTTTTGTGCAACAGGGTTGGGACACTGAAGCTTTCTTT. This sequence encodes CASSFVQQGWDTEAFF.

The chain employs TRBV28 and TRBJ2-3; 7 bases match TRBD2. Unmatched junction bases numbered 12, after V lost 5 bases and J lost 4 bases. Germline CDR1 and CDR2: MDHEN and SYDVKM. This CDR3 comprises 16 residues. CDR3 coding DNA: TGTGCCAGCAGTCCCCAATGGGCGGGGGAGGCAGATACGCAGTATTTT. Translation gives CASSPQWAGEADTQYF.

V and J are TRBV19 and TRBJ2-7; possibly TRBD2 for D (6 bases). With 3 bases removed from V and 0 bases from J, the gap between germline ends came to 15 bases. The CDR3 covers 16 residues. Per germline, CDR1 LNHDA and CDR2 SQIVND (reference sequence). In nucleotides, the CDR3 is TGTGCCAGTAGTATTCAGTCTAGCGCCAGCTCCTACGAGCAGTACTTC. Translated, it gives CASSIQSSASSYEQYF.

The V call is TRBV19, the J call TRBJ2-7; 10 bases match TRBD1. The ends lost 3 bases at V and 5 bases at J; junction bases unmatched: 7. Looked up from germline, CDR1 is LNHDA and CDR2 is SQIVND (reference sequence). The CDR3 is 15 residues long. As DNA, the CDR3 is TGTGCCAGTAGTATTCACGGGACAGGGGTCCACGAGCAGTACTTC. Its translation is CASSIHGTGVHEQYF.

This clone turned up a few times. This sequence joins TRBV27 and TRBJ2-7; 11 nucleotides line up with TRBD1. Per the germline V gene, CDR1 is MNHEY and CDR2 is SMNVEV (reference sequence). CDR3 size: 15 residues. Losses at the gene ends were 5 bases for V and 3 bases for J; bases not matched to a gene: 6. The CDR3 loop is CASSAGDRGDYEQYF. The CDR3 DNA follows: TGTGCCAGCAGTGCGGGGGACAGGGGGGACTACGAGCAGTACTTC.

The chain is built from TRBV4-1 and TRBJ2-7; the D gene is possibly TRBD1 (6 bases). The CDR3 totals 15 residues. CDR1 is MGHRA and CDR2 is YSYEKL in the germline V gene. The V end was cut by 0 bases, the J end by 7 bases, with 16 bases between. Here the CDR3 reads CASSQDPRGIREQYF. Written as DNA, the CDR3 is TGCGCCAGCAGCCAAGATCCCAGGGGAATACGGGAGCAGTACTTC.

In nucleotides, the CDR3 is TGCGCCAGCAGCCAAGGCAGGGAAGAGACCCAGTACTTC. Protein product: CASSQGREETQYF. V is TRBV4-3 and J is TRBJ2-5; D perhaps matches TRBD1 (5 bases). The germline gives CDR1 LGHNA, CDR2 YSLEER. The CDR3 loop spans 13 amino acids. V lost 1 base, J lost 3 bases, and 6 bases lay in between.

V gene TRBV28 combines with J gene TRBJ2-7, with 7 bases identical to TRBD1. The CDR3 covers 11 residues. Per germline, CDR1 MDHEN and CDR2 SYDVKM. V trimming: 6 bases; J trimming: 7 bases; junction bases outside the gene matches: 3. The CDR3 sequence: CASRYRGEQYF. As DNA, the CDR3 is TGTGCCAGCAGATACAGGGGTGAGCAGTACTTC.

The J gene is TRBJ1-1, the V gene TRBV14; 9 bases are a match to TRBD1. The germline V gene encodes CDR1 SGHDN and CDR2 FVKESK. J was trimmed by 2 bases and V by 2 bases; bases with no gene match: 12. The CDR3 spans 18 residues. CDR3 in amino acids: CASSQSLGGQGDNTEAFF. The CDR3 bases are TGTGCCAGCAGCCAAAGCCTTGGGGGACAGGGCGATAACACTGAAGCTTTCTTT.